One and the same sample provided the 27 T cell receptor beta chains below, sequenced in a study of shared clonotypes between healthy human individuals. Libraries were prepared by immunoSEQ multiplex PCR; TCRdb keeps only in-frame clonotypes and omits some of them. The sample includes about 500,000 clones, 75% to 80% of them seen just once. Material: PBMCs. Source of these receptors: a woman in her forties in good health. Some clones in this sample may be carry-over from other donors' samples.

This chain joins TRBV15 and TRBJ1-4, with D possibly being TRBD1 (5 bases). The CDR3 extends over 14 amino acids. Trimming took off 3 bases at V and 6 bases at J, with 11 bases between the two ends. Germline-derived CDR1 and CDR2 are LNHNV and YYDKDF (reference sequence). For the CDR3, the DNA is TGTGCCACCAGCAGGGGGCGCGCTCATGAAAAACTGTTTTTT. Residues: CATSRGRAHEKLFF. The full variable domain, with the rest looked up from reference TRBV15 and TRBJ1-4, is DAMVIQNPRYQVTQFGKPVTLSCSQTLNHNVMYWYQQKSSQAPKLLFHYYDKDFNNEADTPDNFQSRRPNTSFCFLDIRSPGLGDTAMYLCATSRGRAHEKLFFGSGTQLSVL.

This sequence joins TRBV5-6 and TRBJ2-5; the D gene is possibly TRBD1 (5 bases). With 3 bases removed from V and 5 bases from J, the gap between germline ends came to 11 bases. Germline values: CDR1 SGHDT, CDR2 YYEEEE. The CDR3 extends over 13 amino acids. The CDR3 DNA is TGTGCCAGCAGCTGGACATCGTCGGAGACCCAGTACTTC. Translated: CASSWTSSETQYF.

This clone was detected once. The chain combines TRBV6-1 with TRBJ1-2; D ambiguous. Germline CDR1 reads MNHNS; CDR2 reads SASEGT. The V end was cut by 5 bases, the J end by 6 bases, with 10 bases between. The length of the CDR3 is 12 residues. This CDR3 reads CASSPRGDGYTF. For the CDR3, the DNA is TGTGCCAGCAGTCCCCGGGGAGATGGCTACACCTTC.

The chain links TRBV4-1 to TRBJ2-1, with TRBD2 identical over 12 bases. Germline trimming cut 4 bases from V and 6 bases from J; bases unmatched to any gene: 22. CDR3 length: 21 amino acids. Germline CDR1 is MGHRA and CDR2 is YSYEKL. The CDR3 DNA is TGCGCCAGCAGCCGCCGAGGGGGCACGTTACTAGCGGGAGGTTCGGGCAATGAGCAGTTCTTC. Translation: CASSRRGGTLLAGGSGNEQFF.

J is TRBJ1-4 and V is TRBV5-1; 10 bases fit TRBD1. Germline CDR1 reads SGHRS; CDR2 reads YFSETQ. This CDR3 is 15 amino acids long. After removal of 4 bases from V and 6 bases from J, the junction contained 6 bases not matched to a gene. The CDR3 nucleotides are TGCGCCAGCAGCAACGGACAGGGGGAACATGAAAAACTGTTTTTT. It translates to CASSNGQGEHEKLFF.

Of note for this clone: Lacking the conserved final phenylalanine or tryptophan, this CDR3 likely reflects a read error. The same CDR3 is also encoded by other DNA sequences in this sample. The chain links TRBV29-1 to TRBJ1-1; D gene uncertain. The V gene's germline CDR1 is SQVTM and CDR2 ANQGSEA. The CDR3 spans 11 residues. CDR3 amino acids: CSVARGTEAFL. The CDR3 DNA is TGCAGCGTTGCCCGAGGCACTGAGGCTTTCCTT.

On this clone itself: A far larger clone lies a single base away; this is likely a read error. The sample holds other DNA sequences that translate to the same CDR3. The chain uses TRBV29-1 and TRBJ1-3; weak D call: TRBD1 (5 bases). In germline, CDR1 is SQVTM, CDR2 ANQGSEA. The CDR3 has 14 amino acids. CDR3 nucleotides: TGCAGTGTTAATGTTGGGGGGACGGGAAACACCATATATTTT. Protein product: CSVNVGGTGNTIYF.

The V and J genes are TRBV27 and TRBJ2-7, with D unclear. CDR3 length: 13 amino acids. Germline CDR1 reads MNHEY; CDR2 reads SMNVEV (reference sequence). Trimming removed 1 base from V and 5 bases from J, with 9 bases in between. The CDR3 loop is CASSLWGKDEQYF. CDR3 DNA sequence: TGTGCCAGCAGTTTATGGGGAAAGGACGAGCAGTACTTC.

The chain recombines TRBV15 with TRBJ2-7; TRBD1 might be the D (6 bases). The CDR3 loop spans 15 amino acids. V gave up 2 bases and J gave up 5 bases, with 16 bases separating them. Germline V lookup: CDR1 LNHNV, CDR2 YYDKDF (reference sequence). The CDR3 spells CATSRITGISDEQYF. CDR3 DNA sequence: TGTGCCACCAGCAGAATAACAGGGATAAGCGACGAGCAGTACTTC.

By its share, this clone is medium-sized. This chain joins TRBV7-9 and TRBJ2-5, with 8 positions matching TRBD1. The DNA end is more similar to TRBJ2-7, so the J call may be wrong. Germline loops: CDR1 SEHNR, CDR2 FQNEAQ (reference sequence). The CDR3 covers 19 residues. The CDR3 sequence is CASSLAVRTGGLGSYEQYF. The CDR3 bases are TGTGCCAGCAGCTTAGCGGTGAGAACAGGGGGACTGGGGTCCTACGAGCAGTACTTC.

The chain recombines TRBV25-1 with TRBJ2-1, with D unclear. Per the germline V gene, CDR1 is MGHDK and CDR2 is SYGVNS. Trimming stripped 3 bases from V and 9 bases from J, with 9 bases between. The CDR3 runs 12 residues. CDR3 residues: CASSDPGSEQFF. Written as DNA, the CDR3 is TGTGCCAGCAGTGATCCAGGCAGTGAGCAGTTCTTC.

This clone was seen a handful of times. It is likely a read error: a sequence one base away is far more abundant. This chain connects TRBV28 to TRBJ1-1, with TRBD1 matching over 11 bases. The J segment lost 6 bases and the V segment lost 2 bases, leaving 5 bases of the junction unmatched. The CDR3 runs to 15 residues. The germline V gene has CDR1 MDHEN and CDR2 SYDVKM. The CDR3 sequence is CASSLQDRGLPEAFF. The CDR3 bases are TGTGCCAGCAGTTTACAGGACAGGGGGCTTCCTGAAGCTTTCTTT.

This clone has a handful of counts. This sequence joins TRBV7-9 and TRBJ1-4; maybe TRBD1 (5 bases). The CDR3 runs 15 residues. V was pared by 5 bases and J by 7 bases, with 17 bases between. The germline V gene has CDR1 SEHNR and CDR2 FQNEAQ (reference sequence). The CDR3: CASSLLGQGGEKLFF. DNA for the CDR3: TGTGCCAGCAGCCTCCTCGGGCAGGGTGGTGAAAAACTGTTTTTT.

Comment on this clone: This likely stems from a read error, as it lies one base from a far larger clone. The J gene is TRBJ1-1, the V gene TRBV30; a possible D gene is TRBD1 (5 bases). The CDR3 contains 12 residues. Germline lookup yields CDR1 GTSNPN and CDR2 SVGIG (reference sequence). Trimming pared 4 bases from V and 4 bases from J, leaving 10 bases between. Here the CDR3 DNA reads TGTGCCTGGAAGTGGGGGTCCACTGAAGCTTTCTTT. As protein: CAWKWGSTEAFF.

CDR3 region: CAWNLNSNQPQHF. The CDR3 DNA is TGTGCCTGGAACCTGAATAGCAATCAGCCCCAGCATTTT. This rearrangement joins TRBV30 to TRBJ1-5; D uncertain. CDR1 is GTSNPN, CDR2 SVGIG, per germline (reference sequence). The CDR3 length is 13 residues. Trimming pared 4 bases from V and 0 bases from J, leaving 7 bases between.

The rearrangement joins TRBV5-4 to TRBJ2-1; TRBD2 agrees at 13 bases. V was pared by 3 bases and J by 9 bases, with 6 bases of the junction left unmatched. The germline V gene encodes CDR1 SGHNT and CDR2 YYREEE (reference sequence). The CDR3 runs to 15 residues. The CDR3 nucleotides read TGTGCCAGCAGCTCCGGACTAGCGGGAGTTGTTGAGCAGTTCTTC. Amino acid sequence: CASSSGLAGVVEQFF.

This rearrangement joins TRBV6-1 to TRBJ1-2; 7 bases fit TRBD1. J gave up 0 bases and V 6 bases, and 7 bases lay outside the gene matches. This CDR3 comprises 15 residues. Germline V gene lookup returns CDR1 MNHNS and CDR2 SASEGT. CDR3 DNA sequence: TGTGCCAGCAGCCAACGGGGGACAGCTAACTATGGCTACACCTTC. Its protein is CASSQRGTANYGYTF.

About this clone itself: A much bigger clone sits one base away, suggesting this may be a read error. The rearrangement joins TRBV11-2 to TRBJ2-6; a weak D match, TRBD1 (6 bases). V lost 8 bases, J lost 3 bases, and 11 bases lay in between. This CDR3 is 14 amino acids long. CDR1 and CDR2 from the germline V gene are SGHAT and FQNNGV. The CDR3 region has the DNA TGTGCCAGCGGCTGGACAGTTGGGGCCAACGTCCTGACTTTC. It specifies CASGWTVGANVLTF.

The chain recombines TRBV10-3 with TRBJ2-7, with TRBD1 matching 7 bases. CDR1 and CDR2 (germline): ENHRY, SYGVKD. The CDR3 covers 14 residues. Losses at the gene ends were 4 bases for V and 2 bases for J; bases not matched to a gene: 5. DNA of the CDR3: TGTGCCATCAGTGGCCAGGGACAGACCTACGAGCAGTACTTC. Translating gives CAISGQGQTYEQYF.

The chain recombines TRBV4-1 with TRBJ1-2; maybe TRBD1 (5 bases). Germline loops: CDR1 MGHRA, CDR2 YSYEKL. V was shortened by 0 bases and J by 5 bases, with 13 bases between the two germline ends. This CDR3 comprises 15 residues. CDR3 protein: CASSQDTQGLYGYTF. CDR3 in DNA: TGCGCCAGCAGCCAAGACACGCAGGGTCTGTATGGCTACACCTTC.

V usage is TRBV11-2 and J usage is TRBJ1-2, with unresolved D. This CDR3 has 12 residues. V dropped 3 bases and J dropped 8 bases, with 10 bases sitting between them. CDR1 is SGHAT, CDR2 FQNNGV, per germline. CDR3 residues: CASSLVTYGYTF. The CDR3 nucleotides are TGTGCCAGCAGCTTGGTGACATACGGCTACACCTTC.

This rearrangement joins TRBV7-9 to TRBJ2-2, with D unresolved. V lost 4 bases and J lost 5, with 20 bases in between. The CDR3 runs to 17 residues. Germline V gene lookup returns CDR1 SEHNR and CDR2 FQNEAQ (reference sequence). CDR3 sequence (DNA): TGTGCCAGCAGCTCCTACCTGGGCAGTATGAGTACCGGGGAGCTGTTTTTT. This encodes CASSSYLGSMSTGELFF.

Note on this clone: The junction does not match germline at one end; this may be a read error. The CDR3 spells CASSQGLTETNYGYTF. The CDR3 nucleotides read TGCGCCAGCAGCCAAGGTCTAACAGAGACTAACTATGGCTACACCTTC. The V gene is TRBV7-9, the J gene TRBJ1-2; D unresolved. Germline CDR1 and CDR2: SEHNR and FQNEAQ (reference sequence). The CDR3 consists of 16 residues.

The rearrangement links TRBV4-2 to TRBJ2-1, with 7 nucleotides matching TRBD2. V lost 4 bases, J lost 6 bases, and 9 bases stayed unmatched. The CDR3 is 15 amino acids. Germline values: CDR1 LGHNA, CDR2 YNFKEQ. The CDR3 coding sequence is TGTGCCAGCAGCCCTGGGGAAAGGGAGGGCAATGAGCAGTTCTTC. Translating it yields CASSPGEREGNEQFF.

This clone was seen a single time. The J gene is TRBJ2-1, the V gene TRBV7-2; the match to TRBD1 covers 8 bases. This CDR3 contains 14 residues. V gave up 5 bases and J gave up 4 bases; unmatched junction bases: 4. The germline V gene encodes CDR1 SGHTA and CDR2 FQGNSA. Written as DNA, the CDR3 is TGTGCCAGCAGCCTGGACAGGGAGTACAATGAGCAGTTCTTC. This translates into CASSLDREYNEQFF.

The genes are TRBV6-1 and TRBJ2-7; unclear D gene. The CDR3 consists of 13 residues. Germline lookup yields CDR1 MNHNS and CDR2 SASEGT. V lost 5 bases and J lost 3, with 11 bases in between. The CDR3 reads CASSITRGYEQYF. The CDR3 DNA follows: TGTGCCAGCAGTATTACGAGAGGCTACGAGCAGTACTTC.

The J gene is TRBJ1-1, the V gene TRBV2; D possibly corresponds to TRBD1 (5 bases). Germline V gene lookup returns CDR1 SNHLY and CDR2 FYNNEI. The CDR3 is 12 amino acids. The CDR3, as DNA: TGTGTAAAGGGGCATATGAACACTGAAGCTTTCTTT. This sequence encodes CVKGHMNTEAFF.